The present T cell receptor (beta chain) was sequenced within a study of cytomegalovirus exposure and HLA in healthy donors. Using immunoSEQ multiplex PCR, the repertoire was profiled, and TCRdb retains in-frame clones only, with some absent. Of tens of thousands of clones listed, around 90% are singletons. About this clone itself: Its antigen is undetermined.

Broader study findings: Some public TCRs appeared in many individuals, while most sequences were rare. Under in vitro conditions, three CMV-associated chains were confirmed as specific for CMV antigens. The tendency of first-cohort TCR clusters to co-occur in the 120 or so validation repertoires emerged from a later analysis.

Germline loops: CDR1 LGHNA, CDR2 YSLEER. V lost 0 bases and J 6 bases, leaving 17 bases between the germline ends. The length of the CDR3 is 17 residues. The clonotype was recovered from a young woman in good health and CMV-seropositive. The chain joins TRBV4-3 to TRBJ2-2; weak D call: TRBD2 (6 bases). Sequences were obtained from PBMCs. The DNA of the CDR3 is TGCGCCAGCAGCCAAGATGCCCCTGGTCGGGGGTCCGGGGAGCTGTTTTTT. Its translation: CASSQDAPGRGSGELFF.